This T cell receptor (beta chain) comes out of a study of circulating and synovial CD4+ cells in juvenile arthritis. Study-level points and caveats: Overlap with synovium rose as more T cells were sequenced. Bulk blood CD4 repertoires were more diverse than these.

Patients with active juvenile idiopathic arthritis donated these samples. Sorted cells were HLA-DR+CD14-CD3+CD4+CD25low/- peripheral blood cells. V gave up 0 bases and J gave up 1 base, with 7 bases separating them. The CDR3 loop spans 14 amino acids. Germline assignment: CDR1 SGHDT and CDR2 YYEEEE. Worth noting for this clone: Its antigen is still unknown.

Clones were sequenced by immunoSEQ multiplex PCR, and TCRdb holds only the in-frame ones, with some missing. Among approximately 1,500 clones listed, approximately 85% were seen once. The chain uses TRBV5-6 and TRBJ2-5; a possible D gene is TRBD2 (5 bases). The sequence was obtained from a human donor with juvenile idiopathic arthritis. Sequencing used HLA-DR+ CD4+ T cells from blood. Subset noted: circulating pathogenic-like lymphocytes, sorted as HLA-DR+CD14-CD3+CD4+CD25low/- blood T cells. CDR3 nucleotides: TGTGCCAGCAGCTTGGGGCGGGCCCAAGAGACCCAGTACTTC. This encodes CASSLGRAQETQYF.